This T cell receptor (beta chain) comes out of a study of STAT3 mutations in large granular lymphocyte leukemia. Study background: Roughly half the longitudinally sequenced T-LGLL patients had canonical STAT3 mutations.

Germline CDR1 is SGHRS and CDR2 is YFSETQ. This CDR3 has 13 amino acids. Trimming cost V 7 bases and J 1 base, with 11 bases left between them. A remark on this clone: The antigen is undetermined.

Libraries were prepared by immunoSEQ multiplex PCR; TCRdb keeps only in-frame clonotypes and omits some of them. Among fewer than 20,000 clones listed, 84% were seen once. The study's findings and limits: Clonal expansion was inferred from samples taken at other timepoints. Treatment regimens differed across patients between samplings. Every T-cell large granular lymphocyte leukemia patient had at least one immunodominant TCR beta clonotype.

The sample comprised peripheral blood mononuclear cells. V and J are TRBV5-1 and TRBJ2-5, with a weak D call TRBD1 (6 bases). The receptor was derived from a man aged 50-59 years with T-cell large granular lymphocyte leukemia. Some clones in this sample may be carry-over from other donors' samples. CDR3 coding DNA: TGCGCCAGCCGAACAGGGCCCCAAGAGACCCAGTACTTC. This gives the protein CASRTGPQETQYF.